These 26 T cell receptor beta chains originate from one sample sequenced in a study of T cell responses to AZD1222 COVID-19 vaccine (dated by TCRdb to the early 2020s). The time point label for this specimen denotes: baseline before first vaccination. The method behind the library was the immunoSEQ multiplex PCR assay. Drawn from immuneACCESS, this table holds only the in-frame rearrangements with V and J called that TCRdb kept. Clones are partly lost; checked studies trace under half to an unresolved V gene and leave the rest unexplained. Here the sample has around 83,000 clones; 92% occur a single time. The ten largest clones take up roughly 5.2% of the sample. Here the sequenced sample was peripheral blood, taken on day 0 of AZD1222 vaccination. The receptors originated from an adult in good health.

The J gene is TRBJ1-2, the V gene TRBV7-2, with D uncertain. The CDR3 extends over 14 amino acids. Germline loops: CDR1 SGHTA, CDR2 FQGNSA. The germline V and J ends were trimmed by 5 bases and 4 bases, with 14 bases remaining between them. The CDR3 bases are TGTGCCAGCAGCCAACGCCGTACGAGCTATGGCTACACCTTC. This codes for CASSQRRTSYGYTF.

This clone was detected once. This chain joins TRBV3-1 (or the pseudogene TRBV3-2) and TRBJ2-7; TRBD2 matches at 11 bases. The CDR3 is made up of 19 amino acids. Germline CDR1 LGHDT, CDR2 YNNKEL (reference sequence). V shed 1 base and J 8 bases; nucleotides not matched to a gene: 19. The CDR3, as DNA: TGTGCCAGCAGCCAAGTAAACTTAGCGGGAGGGCCAAAAAATGTGAAGCAGTACTTC. Translation gives CASSQVNLAGGPKNVKQYF.

Only one count was recorded for this clone. The V call is TRBV5-4, the J call TRBJ1-3, with D possibly matching TRBD1 (5 bases). Germline lookup yields CDR1 SGHNT and CDR2 YYREEE (reference sequence). CDR3 size: 13 residues. The CDR3 nucleotides are TGTGCAGTAAGGGGAAACTCTGGAAACACCATATATTTT. Encoded protein: CAVRGNSGNTIYF.

The V and J genes are TRBV3-1 (or the pseudogene TRBV3-2) and TRBJ2-2, with D hard to call. The CDR3 runs to 12 residues. V was pared by 7 bases and J by 5 bases, with 8 bases between. Germline assignment: CDR1 LGHDT and CDR2 YNNKEL (reference sequence). The DNA of the CDR3 is TGTGCCAGCATTAGCTGGACCGGGGAGCTGTTTTTT. Translating it yields CASISWTGELFF.

This sequence joins TRBV7-9 and TRBJ2-5; D possibly corresponds to TRBD1 (7 bases). The V and J ends lost 2 bases and 4 bases respectively, with 11 bases between them. The CDR3 is made up of 14 amino acids. Germline V lookup: CDR1 SEHNR, CDR2 FQNEAQ (reference sequence). CDR3 coding DNA: TGTGCCAGCAGCTTAAGGGGGCGGGGAGAGACCCAGTACTTC. Protein product: CASSLRGRGETQYF.

The chain is built from TRBV11-2 and TRBJ1-1; D perhaps matches TRBD1 (5 bases). The CDR3 runs 15 residues. Germline lookup yields CDR1 SGHAT and CDR2 FQNNGV. The ends were cut back, 0 bases at V and 3 bases at J, with 11 bases in the middle. The CDR3 region is CASSLDWGSDTEAFF. The CDR3 DNA reads TGTGCCAGCAGCTTAGATTGGGGGAGTGACACTGAAGCTTTCTTT. The full variable domain, in which reference TRBV11-2 and TRBJ1-1 provide the parts outside the CDR3, is EAGVAQSPRYKIIEKRQSVAFWCNPISGHATLYWYQQILGQGPKLLIQFQNNGVVDDSQLPKDRFSAERLKGVDSTLKIQPAKLEDSAVYLCASSLDWGSDTEAFFGQGTRLTVV.

This rearrangement joins TRBV14 to TRBJ1-1; no clear D gene. The CDR3 is 13 amino acids. CDR1 is SGHDN and CDR2 is FVKESK in the germline V gene. V was shortened by 5 bases and J by 4 bases, with 11 bases between the two germline ends. CDR3 residues: CASSYGSRTEAFF. CDR3 DNA sequence: TGTGCCAGCAGCTATGGGAGCCGCACTGAAGCTTTCTTT.

The genes are TRBV2 and TRBJ1-4; 8 nucleotides line up with TRBD1. The trim removed 8 bases at V and 8 bases at J, leaving 10 bases unmatched. The CDR3 is 14 amino acids. Germline V gene data show CDR1 as SNHLY and CDR2 as FYNNEI. CDR3 sequence reads: CASGQGARIEKLFF. In DNA, the CDR3 is TGTGCCAGCGGTCAGGGGGCACGGATAGAAAAACTGTTTTTT.

The genes are TRBV5-1 and TRBJ2-1, with 9 positions matching TRBD1. The CDR3 consists of 15 residues. Trimming took 1 base from V and 6 from J; bases not matched to a gene: 5. Per germline, CDR1 SGHRS and CDR2 YFSETQ. The CDR3: CASSLSQGAINEQFF. The CDR3 nucleotides read TGCGCCAGCAGCTTGTCACAGGGGGCGATCAATGAGCAGTTCTTC.

The CDR3 sequence is CASSFTGGSGYGYTF. CDR3 coding DNA: TGTGCCAGCAGCTTTACAGGGGGTTCGGGCTATGGCTACACCTTC. J is TRBJ1-2 and V is TRBV7-9; 8 bases line up with TRBD1. This CDR3 region has 15 residues. Germline trimming cut 3 bases from V and 4 bases from J; bases unmatched to any gene: 7. In germline, CDR1 is SEHNR, CDR2 FQNEAQ (reference sequence).

The chain employs TRBV11-2 and TRBJ1-1, with no clear D. This CDR3 is 14 amino acids long. V lost 2 bases, J lost 1 base, and 8 bases lay in between. The germline gives CDR1 SGHAT, CDR2 FQNNGV. In DNA, the CDR3 is TGTGCCAGCAGCTTAAGCCTCGGGAACACTGAAGCTTTCTTT. This encodes CASSLSLGNTEAFF. Looking up the rest from reference TRBV11-2 and TRBJ1-1 gives the full variable domain: EAGVAQSPRYKIIEKRQSVAFWCNPISGHATLYWYQQILGQGPKLLIQFQNNGVVDDSQLPKDRFSAERLKGVDSTLKIQPAKLEDSAVYLCASSLSLGNTEAFFGQGTRLTVV.

V gene TRBV15 combines with J gene TRBJ2-2; no firm D call. V was cut by 1 base and J by 0 bases, with 15 bases left in between. The CDR3 runs to 18 residues. Germline values: CDR1 LNHNV, CDR2 YYDKDF (reference sequence). The chain's CDR3 is CATSRVVGHPSNTGELFF. The CDR3 DNA follows: TGTGCCACCAGCAGAGTGGTTGGTCACCCGTCGAACACCGGGGAGCTGTTTTTT.

V and J are TRBV10-3 and TRBJ2-7; 9 bases are shared with TRBD2. From germline, CDR1 is ENHRY and CDR2 SYGVKD. Losses at the gene ends were 10 bases for V and 2 bases for J; bases not matched to a gene: 9. The CDR3 runs to 14 residues. The CDR3 loop reads CATVSLAGTYEQYF. CDR3 sequence (DNA): TGTGCCACCGTTAGCCTAGCGGGAACCTACGAGCAGTACTTC.

The chain carries TRBV28 and TRBJ1-6; tentative D call: TRBD1 (6 bases). Germline CDR1 is MDHEN and CDR2 is SYDVKM. V lost 7 bases and J lost 7, with 17 bases in between. The CDR3 has 15 residues. The CDR3 nucleotides are TGTGCCAGCAATCTCGCGGGGGCAAGGAATTCACCCCTCCACTTT. Translating it yields CASNLAGARNSPLHF. Full variable domain (rest looked up from reference TRBV28 and TRBJ1-6): DVKVTQSSRYLVKRTGEKVFLECVQDMDHENMFWYRQDPGLGLRLIYFSYDVKMKEKGDIPEGYSVSREKKERFSLILESASTNQTSMYLCASNLAGARNSPLHFGNGTRLTVT.

The chain joins TRBV9 to TRBJ1-1, with D unresolved. V lost 0 bases and J lost 4, with 7 bases in between. CDR1 SGDLS and CDR2 YYNGEE come from the germline V gene. The CDR3 length is 13 residues. The DNA for the CDR3 is TGTGCCAGCAGCGTAGCTAAGGGCACTGAAGCTTTCTTT. This sequence encodes CASSVAKGTEAFF.

The V call is TRBV3-1 (or the pseudogene TRBV3-2), the J call TRBJ1-2; D not resolved. The CDR3 has 14 amino acids. Per the germline V gene, CDR1 is LGHDT and CDR2 is YNNKEL (reference sequence). Trimming stripped 1 base from V and 1 base from J, with 7 bases between. CDR3 DNA sequence: TGTGCCAGCAGCCAAGTCCCCCATAACTATGGCTACACCTTC. This codes for CASSQVPHNYGYTF.

V is TRBV7-9 and J is TRBJ2-5, with TRBD2 matching 11 bases. Looked up from germline, CDR1 is SEHNR and CDR2 is FQNEAQ (reference sequence). J lost 4 bases, V lost 2 bases, and 3 bases had no gene match. The CDR3 loop spans 15 amino acids. The CDR3 is CASSLYSGRVETQYF. The CDR3 DNA reads TGTGCCAGCAGCTTATATAGCGGGAGGGTAGAGACCCAGTACTTC.

This chain connects TRBV6-5 to TRBJ1-4, with D possibly TRBD1 on 6 matching bases. The V gene lost 0 bases and the J gene lost 7 bases, with 12 bases spanning the gap. CDR3 length equals 15 residues. From germline, CDR1 is MNHEY and CDR2 SVGAGI. CDR3 in DNA: TGTGCCAGCAGTTACTCGACGGGGGCCGGTGAAAAACTGTTTTTT. It is translated as CASSYSTGAGEKLFF.

The chain couples TRBV19 to TRBJ2-2; perhaps TRBD1 as D (5 bases). Trimming took 6 bases from V and 4 from J, leaving 15 bases between them. Germline V lookup: CDR1 LNHDA, CDR2 SQIVND (reference sequence). The CDR3 spans 15 residues. CDR3 sequence: CASSLLIQGTGELFF. The DNA for the CDR3 is TGTGCCAGTAGCCTGTTGATTCAGGGCACCGGGGAGCTGTTTTTT.

The CDR3 sequence: CASSWSGTGTTPLHF. Here the CDR3 DNA reads TGTGCCAGCAGTTGGTCCGGGACAGGGACTACACCCCTCCACTTT. The rearrangement uses TRBV11-1 and TRBJ1-6; the match to TRBD1 covers 9 bases. The CDR3 totals 15 residues. Unmatched junction bases numbered 11, after V lost 6 bases and J lost 11 bases. Germline-derived CDR1 and CDR2 are SGHAT and FQDESV (reference sequence).

Here the CDR3 reads CASSPKRGTSGGDEQYF. CDR3 nucleotides: TGCGCCAGCAGCCCGAAAAGGGGGACTAGCGGAGGAGACGAGCAGTACTTC. This chain uses TRBV4-3 with TRBJ2-7, with 11 bases aligning to TRBD2. V lost 4 bases and J lost 5; bases outside the gene matches: 13. Germline lookup yields CDR1 LGHNA and CDR2 YSLEER. The CDR3 has 17 amino acids.

The chain couples TRBV4-3 to TRBJ1-2; no clear D gene. V gave up 4 bases and J gave up 6 bases, with 15 bases separating them. The V gene's germline CDR1 is LGHNA and CDR2 YSLEER. CDR3 length: 14 amino acids. The CDR3 sequence: CASSRNLEYDGYTF. For the CDR3, the DNA is TGCGCCAGCAGCCGGAACCTGGAGTATGATGGCTACACCTTC.

V gene TRBV2 combines with J gene TRBJ1-4; D remains ambiguous. This CDR3 has 12 residues. Germline CDR1 is SNHLY and CDR2 is FYNNEI. V lost 6 bases and J 11 bases, leaving 13 bases between the germline ends. CDR3 DNA: TGTGCCAGCAGCGAACCGGACGGGAAACTGTTTTTT. Translating gives CASSEPDGKLFF. Using reference TRBV2 and TRBJ1-4 for the parts outside the CDR3, the full variable domain is EPEVTQTPSHQVTQMGQEVILRCVPISNHLYFYWYRQILGQKVEFLVSFYNNEISEKSEIFDDQFSVERPDGSNFTLKIRSTKLEDSAMYFCASSEPDGKLFFGSGTQLSVL.

This chain connects TRBV30 to TRBJ2-1; 8 nucleotides match TRBD2. The CDR3 length is 13 residues. Per germline, CDR1 GTSNPN and CDR2 SVGIG (reference sequence). J lost 10 bases, V lost 3 bases, and 8 bases had no gene match. This CDR3 is CAWRSGRPGEQFF. The CDR3 DNA follows: TGTGCCTGGAGGAGCGGGAGACCCGGCGAGCAGTTCTTC.

The chain employs TRBV2 and TRBJ2-5; D gene unclear. V gave up 1 base and J gave up 2 bases, with 8 bases separating them. Germline CDR1 and CDR2: SNHLY and FYNNEI. The CDR3 sequence is 14 residues long. For the CDR3, the DNA is TGTGCCAGCAGTGAAGATTGGCTACAAGAGACCCAGTACTTC. It codes for CASSEDWLQETQYF.

The gene calls are TRBV5-1 and TRBJ2-7, with D possibly matching TRBD2 (6 bases). Trimming removed 3 bases at V and 2 bases at J, with 12 bases between. Per the germline V gene, CDR1 is SGHRS and CDR2 is YFSETQ. The CDR3 totals 14 residues. The CDR3 DNA reads as TGCGCCAGCAGCTGGCATAGCGGAACCTACGAGCAGTACTTC. Protein: CASSWHSGTYEQYF.